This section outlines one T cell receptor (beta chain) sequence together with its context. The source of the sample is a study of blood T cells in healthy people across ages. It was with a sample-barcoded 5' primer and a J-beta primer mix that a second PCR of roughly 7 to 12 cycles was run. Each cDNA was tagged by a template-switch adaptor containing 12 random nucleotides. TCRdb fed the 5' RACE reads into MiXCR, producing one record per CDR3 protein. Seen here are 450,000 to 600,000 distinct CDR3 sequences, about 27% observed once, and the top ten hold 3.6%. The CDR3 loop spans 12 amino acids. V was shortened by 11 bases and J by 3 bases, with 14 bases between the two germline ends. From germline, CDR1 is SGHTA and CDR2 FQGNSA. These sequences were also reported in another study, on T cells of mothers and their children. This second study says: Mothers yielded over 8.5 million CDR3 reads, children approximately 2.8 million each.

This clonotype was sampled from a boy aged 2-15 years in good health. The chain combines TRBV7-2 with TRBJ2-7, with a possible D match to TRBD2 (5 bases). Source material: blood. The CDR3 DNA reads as TGTGCCCCCTCAGGTGAGGGCTACGAGCAGTACTTC. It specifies CAPSGEGYEQYF.